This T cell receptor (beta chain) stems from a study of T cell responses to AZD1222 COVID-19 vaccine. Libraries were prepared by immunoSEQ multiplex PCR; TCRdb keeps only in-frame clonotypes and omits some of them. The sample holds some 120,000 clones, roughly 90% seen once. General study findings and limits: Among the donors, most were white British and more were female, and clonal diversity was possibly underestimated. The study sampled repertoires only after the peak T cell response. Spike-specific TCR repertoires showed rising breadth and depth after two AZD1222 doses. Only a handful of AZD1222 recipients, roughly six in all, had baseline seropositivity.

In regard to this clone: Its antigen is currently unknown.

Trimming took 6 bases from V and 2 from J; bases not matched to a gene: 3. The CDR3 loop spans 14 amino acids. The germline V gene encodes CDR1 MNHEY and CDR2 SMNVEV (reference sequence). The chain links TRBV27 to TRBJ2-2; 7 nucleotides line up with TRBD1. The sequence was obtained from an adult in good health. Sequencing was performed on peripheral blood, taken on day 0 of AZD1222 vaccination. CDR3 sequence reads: CASRRTGNTGELFF. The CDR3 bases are TGTGCCAGCAGAAGGACAGGTAACACCGGGGAGCTGTTTTTT.